These 12 T cell receptor beta chains originate from one sample sequenced in a study of Ad26.COV2.S vaccination and SARS-CoV-2 variants. Specified treatment: about 20 received Ad26.COV2.S at low or high dose, single or two shots; about 5 received placebo; per-sample allocation not given. After the first vaccine or placebo injection, samples were drawn on day 63. Here immunoSEQ multiplex PCR was the method, and the copy in TCRdb shows in-frame clones only, minus some. The table lists hundreds of thousands of clones, 75% to 90% of them singletons. The material was peripheral blood, obtained in a trial of Ad26.COV2.S vaccine versus placebo. The receptors come from a person aged 18-65 years who received the Ad26.COV2.S COVID-19 vaccine or a placebo.

The chain employs TRBV24-1 and TRBJ2-2; possibly TRBD2 for D (8 bases). The CDR3 runs to 15 residues. The germline gives CDR1 KGHDR, CDR2 SFDVKD. The V gene lost 3 bases and the J gene lost 10 bases, with 17 bases spanning the gap. CDR3 in DNA: TGTGCCACCAGTGATCCCGGGAGGGGGCGCGAGGAGCTGTTTTTT. This sequence encodes CATSDPGRGREELFF.

CDR3 sequence (DNA): TGTGCCACCTACCCGGACAGCTCTGGAAACACCATATATTTT. This codes for CATYPDSSGNTIYF. The genes are TRBV6-5 and TRBJ1-3; D possibly corresponds to TRBD1 (6 bases). V was clipped by 10 bases and J by 0 bases, with 13 bases between them. This CDR3 is 14 amino acids long. Germline V gene lookup returns CDR1 MNHEY and CDR2 SVGAGI.

The V and J genes are TRBV7-2 and TRBJ1-2, with 7 bases that match TRBD1. V dropped 1 base and J dropped 4; count of bases not matched to a gene: 6. Germline CDR1 reads SGHTA; CDR2 reads FQGNSA. This CDR3 comprises 15 residues. The CDR3 DNA sequence: TGTGCCAGCAGCTTAGGGTTGCAGGGGGGCTATGGCTACACCTTC. Translation: CASSLGLQGGYGYTF.

The chain couples TRBV4-3 to TRBJ2-3, with D hard to call. Trimming took off 1 base at V and 6 bases at J, with 8 bases between the two ends. Germline CDR1 is LGHNA and CDR2 is YSLEER. This CDR3 comprises 13 residues. Written as DNA, the CDR3 is TGCGCCAGCAGCCAAGTTGGTACGGATACGCAGTATTTT. As protein: CASSQVGTDTQYF.

The gene calls are TRBV6-5 and TRBJ1-2; 8 bases fit TRBD1. The CDR3 has 15 residues. Germline V CDR1 and CDR2: MNHEY, SVGAGI. J was trimmed by 4 bases and V by 2 bases; bases with no gene match: 6. CDR3 nucleotide sequence: TGTGCCAGCAGTTACCGACGGGACAGGCGCTATGGCTACACCTTC. It yields the protein CASSYRRDRRYGYTF.

This clone turned up a few times. The CDR3 region is CASGRYRGVAQPQHF. CDR3 DNA: TGTGCCAGTGGGAGGTACAGGGGGGTGGCGCAGCCCCAGCATTTT. This rearrangement joins TRBV19 to TRBJ1-5; 8 bases map to TRBD1. Per germline, CDR1 LNHDA and CDR2 SQIVND (reference sequence). With 8 bases clipped from V and 7 bases from J, the junction kept 13 bases outside the gene matches. This CDR3 is built from 15 residues.

The chain uses TRBV13 and TRBJ2-7; D uncertain. V shed 0 bases and J shed 2 bases, with 8 bases lying between them. Germline V gene data show CDR1 as PRHDT and CDR2 as FYEKMQ (reference sequence). The length of the CDR3 is 14 residues. CDR3 sequence (DNA): TGTGCCAGCAGCTTAGGCCGTGGTGCCTACGAGCAGTACTTC. As protein: CASSLGRGAYEQYF.

V gene TRBV19 combines with J gene TRBJ1-4; possibly TRBD1 for D (5 bases). Germline values: CDR1 LNHDA, CDR2 SQIVND (reference sequence). The CDR3 contains 15 residues. Trimming pared 5 bases from V and 7 bases from J, leaving 17 bases between. CDR3 bases: TGTGCCAGTAGTCCTATGGGTGGGACGGGTGAAAAACTGTTTTTT. Amino acid sequence: CASSPMGGTGEKLFF.

The chain has TRBV5-4 and TRBJ2-1; D gene unclear. Germline CDR1 and CDR2: SGHNT and YYREEE (reference sequence). The V and J ends lost 0 bases and 8 bases respectively, with 9 bases between them. This CDR3 region has 13 residues. The CDR3 sequence: CASSLGRADEQFF. As DNA, the CDR3 is TGTGCCAGCAGCTTGGGAAGGGCAGATGAGCAGTTCTTC.

In the case of this clone: This specimen includes other DNA sequences encoding the same CDR3. V is TRBV28 and J is TRBJ2-7; D is unclear. Between the trimmed V and J ends, which lost 4 bases and 2 bases, there was a span of 3 bases. The germline CDR1 and CDR2 sequences are MDHEN and SYDVKM. This CDR3 contains 11 residues. Written as DNA, the CDR3 is TGTGCCAGCAGTTCTCCCTACGAGCAGTACTTC. It codes for CASSSPYEQYF. Using reference TRBV28 and TRBJ2-7 for the parts outside the CDR3, the full variable domain is DVKVTQSSRYLVKRTGEKVFLECVQDMDHENMFWYRQDPGLGLRLIYFSYDVKMKEKGDIPEGYSVSREKKERFSLILESASTNQTSMYLCASSSPYEQYFGPGTRLTVT.

A single count supports this clone. This rearrangement joins TRBV27 to TRBJ2-7; 9 nucleotides agree with TRBD1. The V gene end was trimmed by 0 bases and the J gene end by 3 bases; junction bases not matched to a gene: 3. CDR3 size: 15 residues. Germline CDR1 is MNHEY and CDR2 is SMNVEV (reference sequence). CDR3 bases: TGTGCCAGCAGTTTATCGTGGGACAGGGTCTACGAGCAGTACTTC. It codes for CASSLSWDRVYEQYF.

This clone was detected only once. The chain has TRBV11-3 and TRBJ2-5, with TRBD2 identical over 7 bases. The CDR3 loop spans 13 amino acids. Per germline, CDR1 SGHNT and CDR2 YENEEA. V dropped 3 bases and J dropped 3; count of bases not matched to a gene: 1. In nucleotides, the CDR3 is TGTGCCAGCAGCTTTGGGGGGGAAGAGACCCAGTACTTC. Amino acids: CASSFGGEETQYF.